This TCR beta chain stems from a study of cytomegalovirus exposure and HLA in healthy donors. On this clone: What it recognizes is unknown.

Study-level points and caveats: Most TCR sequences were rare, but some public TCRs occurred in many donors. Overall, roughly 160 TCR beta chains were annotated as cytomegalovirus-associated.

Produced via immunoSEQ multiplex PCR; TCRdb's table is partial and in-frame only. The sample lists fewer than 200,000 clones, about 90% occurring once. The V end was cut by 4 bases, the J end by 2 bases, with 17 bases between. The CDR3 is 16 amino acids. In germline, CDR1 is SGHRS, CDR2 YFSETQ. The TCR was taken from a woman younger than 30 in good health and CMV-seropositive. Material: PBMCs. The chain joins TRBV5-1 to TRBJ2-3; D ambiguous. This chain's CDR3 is CASSPSLPADTDTQYF. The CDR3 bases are TGCGCCAGCAGCCCCTCGCTGCCTGCAGACACAGATACGCAGTATTTT.